This entry describes one T cell receptor (beta chain). Its antigen is not yet known. Base qualities are not at hand, and no much larger clone is one base apart. The data were taken from a study of cytomegalovirus exposure and HLA in healthy donors (dated by TCRdb to about 2017). As for the study more broadly: A later analysis indicated that the 100 to 150 validation repertoires were generated on the platform also employed for the approximately 700 repertoires of the first cohort. Besides the first cohort of some 670 subjects, a separate validation cohort made up of 120 different subjects was used. The aim of the study was to test whether cataloging public T cell receptors could identify signatures of past pathogen exposure. The study combined high-throughput TCR immunosequencing, statistical association of individual TCRs with disease status, and machine learning to predict cytomegalovirus infection status. What the research found in general, with its limitations: A later analysis lacked HLA typing for the validation cohort, so it scored co-occurrence in that cohort across all 110 or so repertoires. The authors suggested that the approach could potentially be extended to other disease states and immunological phenotypes. The classifier was reported to diagnose cytomegalovirus status with high specificity and sensitivity in both the original and validation cohorts. Most TCR sequences were seen in very few donors, while some public TCRs were found in many individuals. In vitro tests confirmed that a few of the cytomegalovirus-associated TCR beta chains recognize cytomegalovirus antigens. A later analysis found that TCRs clustered in the first cohort also tended to co-occur in the roughly 120 validation repertoires, with approximately 95% of cluster scores above 0. In the study, 150 to 200 TCR beta chains were listed as associated with cytomegalovirus.

Library preparation used the immunoSEQ multiplex PCR assay. The paper's data handling went like this. A statistical classification framework was developed to diagnose cytomegalovirus status using the catalog of TCR beta chain sequences. TCRdb mirrors the immuneACCESS table, restricted to in-frame sequences. Some clones are absent from its copies; in checked studies, under half trace to an unresolved V gene, and the reason for the others is unknown. The V and J calls and the clone size are those of that table, but D and trimming were determined from the DNA. This sample has under 200,000 clones in its table, and around 88% of those were observed once. In total, the top ten clones hold around 2% of the sample. Donors formed part of the validation cohort, which comprised about 120 subjects and was distinct from the first cohort of under 750 subjects. At the junction V is shortened by 7 bases and J by 6 bases, with 15 bases in between. Reading from cysteine to phenylalanine, the CDR3 counts 13 amino acids. Only CDR3 DNA remains: 39 bases, in frame from the first base. CDR1 and CDR2 are read off the germline V gene as MNHEY and SVGAGI.

Recombination connected TRBV6-5 to TRBJ1-1, with no D gene named confidently. The receptor's source is a woman between 18 and 30 years old in good health and CMV-seronegative. The sample comprised PBMCs. The CDR3 region: CASNSGHSPEAFF. The DNA reads as follows: TGTGCCAGCAACAGCGGTCATTCGCCTGAAGCTTTCTTT.